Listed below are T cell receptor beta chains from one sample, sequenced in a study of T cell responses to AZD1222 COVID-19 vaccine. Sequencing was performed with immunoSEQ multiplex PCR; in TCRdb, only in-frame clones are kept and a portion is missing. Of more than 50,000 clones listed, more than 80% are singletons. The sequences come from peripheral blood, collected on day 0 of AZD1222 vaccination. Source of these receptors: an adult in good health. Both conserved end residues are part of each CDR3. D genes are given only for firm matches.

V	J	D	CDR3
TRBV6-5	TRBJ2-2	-	CASRTQINTGELFF
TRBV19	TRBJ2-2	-	CASSMRGGRQPKTGELFF
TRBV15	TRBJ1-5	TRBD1	CATSREQGFSNQPQHF
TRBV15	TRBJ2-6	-	CATSRDLPPLGGANVLTF
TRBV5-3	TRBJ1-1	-	CARSRRFSGNTEAFF
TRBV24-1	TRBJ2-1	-	CATSDSPEGGTTKDEQFF
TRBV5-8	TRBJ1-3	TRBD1	CASSPGQAGNTIYF
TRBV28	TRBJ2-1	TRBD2	CASSLYSGTSYNEQFF
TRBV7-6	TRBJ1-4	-	CASSLAIRGMAEKLFF
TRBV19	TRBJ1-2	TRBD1	CASKWTGLDGYTF
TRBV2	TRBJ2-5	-	CASREDPAETQYF
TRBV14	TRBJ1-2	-	CASSQLGPYGYTF